Listed here is a single T cell receptor beta chain. Its cognate antigen is unknown. The source of the sample is a study of cytotoxic CD8 clonotypes in ibrutinib-treated CLL. Broader study findings: Measured clonality at baseline was greater than in age-matched healthy donors and tracked with circulating CD8+ T-cell counts.

Profiled with immunoSEQ multiplex PCR; TCRdb holds only in-frame clones, not every one. This table holds tens of thousands of clones, under 80% found once. The CDR3 is made up of 16 amino acids. V lost 5 bases to trimming and J lost 5 bases; unmatched junction nucleotides: 13. Looked up from germline, CDR1 is SGHTS and CDR2 is YDEGEE. The rearrangement joins TRBV5-8 to TRBJ2-7, with 10 bases that match TRBD1. The sequencing here drew on PBMCs, taken at disease progression, from a patient treated with ibrutinib. This clonotype originated in a human donor with chronic lymphocytic leukemia. The CDR3 nucleotides are TGTGCCAGCAGACCTCCACCCGGGACAGGGGAGCACGAGCAGTACTTC. Its protein is CASRPPPGTGEHEQYF.